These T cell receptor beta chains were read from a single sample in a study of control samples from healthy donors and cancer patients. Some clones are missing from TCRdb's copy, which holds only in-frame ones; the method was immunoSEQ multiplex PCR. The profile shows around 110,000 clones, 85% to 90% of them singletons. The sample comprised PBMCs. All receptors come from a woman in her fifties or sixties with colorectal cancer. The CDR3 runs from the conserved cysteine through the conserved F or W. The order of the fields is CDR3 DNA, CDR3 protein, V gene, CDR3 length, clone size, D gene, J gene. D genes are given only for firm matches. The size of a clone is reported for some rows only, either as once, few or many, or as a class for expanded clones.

CDR3nt: TGTGCCAGCAGTTTAGGACTGCACTACGAGCAGTACTTC
CDR3aa: CASSLGLHYEQYF
v_gene: TRBV25-1
len: 13
abundance: -
d_gene: -
j_gene: TRBJ2-7

CDR3nt: TGTGCCAGCAGCCACCTCGGGACAGACAATGAGCAGTTCTTC
CDR3aa: CASSHLGTDNEQFF
v_gene: TRBV4-2
len: 14
abundance: -
d_gene: TRBD1
j_gene: TRBJ2-1

CDR3nt: TGTGCCAGCACCTTTGGCCCCAGGGTTGGTAATGAAAAACTGTTTTTT
CDR3aa: CASTFGPRVGNEKLFF
v_gene: TRBV11-2
len: 16
abundance: -
d_gene: -
j_gene: TRBJ1-4

CDR3nt: TGTGCCAGCCGTACAGGGGAAGAGACCCAGTACTTC
CDR3aa: CASRTGEETQYF
v_gene: TRBV28
len: 12
abundance: -
d_gene: TRBD1
j_gene: TRBJ2-5

CDR3nt: TGTGCCAGCAGCTTAGAATCAGGAATTCAGCCCCAGCATTTT
CDR3aa: CASSLESGIQPQHF
v_gene: TRBV7-2
len: 14
abundance: -
d_gene: -
j_gene: TRBJ1-5

CDR3nt: TGCGCCAGCAGTGAGGGGGGGACAGCTAATCAAGAGACCCAGTACTTC
CDR3aa: CASSEGGTANQETQYF
v_gene: TRBV10-1
len: 16
abundance: -
d_gene: -
j_gene: TRBJ2-5

CDR3nt: TGCAGCGTTGAAACTAACTATGGCTACACCTTC
CDR3aa: CSVETNYGYTF
v_gene: TRBV29-1
len: 11
abundance: -
d_gene: -
j_gene: TRBJ1-2

CDR3nt: TGTGCCTGGAGATATCGCCGGGAGAACACTGAAGCTTTCTTT
CDR3aa: CAWRYRRENTEAFF
v_gene: TRBV30
len: 14
abundance: -
d_gene: -
j_gene: TRBJ1-1

CDR3nt: TGTGCCAGCAGTTTAGGAGCGCAGGGTCGATACACTGAAGCTTTCTTT
CDR3aa: CASSLGAQGRYTEAFF
v_gene: TRBV28
len: 16
abundance: -
d_gene: -
j_gene: TRBJ1-1

CDR3nt: TGCGCCAGCAGCTTGGATCCAGGGCGGGAAGCTTTCTTT
CDR3aa: CASSLDPGREAFF
v_gene: TRBV5-1
len: 13
abundance: -
d_gene: -
j_gene: TRBJ1-1

CDR3nt: TGTGCCAGTAGTATTTCGCAACAGAGCAATCAGCCCCAGCATTTT
CDR3aa: CASSISQQSNQPQHF
v_gene: TRBV19
len: 15
abundance: -
d_gene: -
j_gene: TRBJ1-5

CDR3nt: TGTGCCAGTAGTATACCCCCAGGGAATCAGCCCCAGCATTTT
CDR3aa: CASSIPPGNQPQHF
v_gene: TRBV19
len: 14
abundance: -
d_gene: -
j_gene: TRBJ1-5

CDR3nt: TGTGCCAGCAGTTTATATGGGGTTAGCAATCAGCCCCAGCATTTT
CDR3aa: CASSLYGVSNQPQHF
v_gene: TRBV27
len: 15
abundance: -
d_gene: -
j_gene: TRBJ1-5

CDR3nt: TGTGCCAGTAGTATAGATCTGAGGAATTCCGAAGCTTTCTTT
CDR3aa: CASSIDLRNSEAFF
v_gene: TRBV19
len: 14
abundance: few
d_gene: -
j_gene: TRBJ1-1

CDR3nt: TGTGCCAGCAACGAGCGGGGCGGGGGTTCCAATGAGCAGTTCTTC
CDR3aa: CASNERGGGSNEQFF
v_gene: TRBV27
len: 15
abundance: -
d_gene: TRBD2
j_gene: TRBJ2-1

CDR3nt: TGTGCCAGCAGCATCGGAGGGGGTGGTTCACCCCTCCACTTT
CDR3aa: CASSIGGGGSPLHF
v_gene: TRBV6-5
len: 14
abundance: few
d_gene: -
j_gene: TRBJ1-6

CDR3nt: TGTGCCAGCAGCGTAGGGGCAGGGGGTACCTACGAGCAGTACTTC
CDR3aa: CASSVGAGGTYEQYF
v_gene: TRBV9
len: 15
abundance: -
d_gene: TRBD1
j_gene: TRBJ2-7

CDR3nt: TGTGCCAGCCAGACATCTGGGGCCAACGTCCTGACTTTC
CDR3aa: CASQTSGANVLTF
v_gene: TRBV6-6
len: 13
abundance: -
d_gene: -
j_gene: TRBJ2-6

CDR3nt: TGTGCCAGCAGCTTAGAGCAGGGGGCGCTTGGAAACACCATATATTTT
CDR3aa: CASSLEQGALGNTIYF
v_gene: TRBV7-2
len: 16
abundance: -
d_gene: TRBD1
j_gene: TRBJ1-3

CDR3nt: TGTGCCAGCAGCCCGGGTAGACGGCATGGCAATCAGCCCCAGCATTTT
CDR3aa: CASSPGRRHGNQPQHF
v_gene: TRBV6-6
len: 16
abundance: -
d_gene: -
j_gene: TRBJ1-5

CDR3nt: TGTGCCTGCTCCCGGGACATCCTAGGGCAGCCCCAGCATTTT
CDR3aa: CACSRDILGQPQHF
v_gene: TRBV19
len: 14
abundance: -
d_gene: -
j_gene: TRBJ1-5

CDR3nt: TGTGCCAGCAGCTTAGTAAGGGATGGCTACACCTTC
CDR3aa: CASSLVRDGYTF
v_gene: TRBV7-2
len: 12
abundance: -
d_gene: -
j_gene: TRBJ1-2

CDR3nt: TGTGCCAGTAGTGGGGTTAGACAGGGTGAGTCCTACGAGCAGTACTTC
CDR3aa: CASSGVRQGESYEQYF
v_gene: TRBV19
len: 16
abundance: -
d_gene: TRBD1
j_gene: TRBJ2-7

CDR3nt: TGTGCCAGCAGCTTGTATAGGCAGAAAGAAGCTTTCTTT
CDR3aa: CASSLYRQKEAFF
v_gene: TRBV5-6
len: 13
abundance: -
d_gene: -
j_gene: TRBJ1-1

CDR3nt: TGTGCCATCAGTGAGCCCCCAGCTAGCGGAAACTCTGGGACCCAGTACTTC
CDR3aa: CAISEPPASGNSGTQYF
v_gene: TRBV10-3
len: 17
abundance: -
d_gene: TRBD2
j_gene: TRBJ2-5

CDR3nt: TGTGCCAGCTCACCATCCAAGTTGGACTATGGCTACACCTTC
CDR3aa: CASSPSKLDYGYTF
v_gene: TRBV18
len: 14
abundance: -
d_gene: -
j_gene: TRBJ1-2